The following is a T cell receptor (beta chain) sequence with its context. No antigen is known for it. These data originate in a study of cytomegalovirus exposure and HLA in healthy donors. A multiplex PCR was run with 60 Vbeta primers and 13 Jbeta primers. Authors' methods: An analysis performed later counted 72 million or so unique TCR beta chains (around 9.9 million of them shared). The assay was immunoSEQ multiplex PCR, and TCRdb's table has in-frame clones only and misses some. V, J and clone size reflect that table, while D and trimming were determined from the DNA. The sample carries some 180,000 clones, roughly 80% recorded once. General observations from the study: What a later analysis showed was that several of the most significant clusters appeared linked to common viral pathogens. About 87% or about 30% of the time was how often most TCR beta V segments were productive, according to an earlier analysis. A link between a missense DCLRE1C variant and TCR beta V- and J-gene trimming emerged from a later analysis.

The sample was PBMCs. This clonotype was obtained from a woman between 18 and 30 years old in good health and CMV-seronegative.

The CDR3 DNA follows: TGTGCCAGTAGTATAGGGAGACAGGGCGGTGGCTACACCTTC. Translated, it gives CASSIGRQGGGYTF. The gene calls are TRBV19 and TRBJ1-2, with 7 bases identical to TRBD1. Per the germline V gene, CDR1 is LNHDA and CDR2 is SQIVND (reference sequence). After removal of 1 base from V and 7 bases from J, the junction contained 6 bases not matched to a gene. The CDR3 has 14 amino acids.